This entry is about one T cell receptor (beta chain). The source of the sample is a study of blood T cell repertoires in COVID-19. Study background: Both acute and convalescent COVID-19 samples were obtained from the United States, Italy and Spain. T cells, B-cell-depleted T cells, or PBMCs provided the cDNA or gDNA that served as material.

This CDR3 has 17 amino acids. V was shortened by 0 bases and J by 0 bases, with 12 bases between the two germline ends. From germline, CDR1 is SGDLS and CDR2 YYNGEE. In the original processing: Amplified reference gene primers provided the basis for estimating nucleated cell counts. Only in-frame clones appear in the TCRdb table, and some are missing; sequencing was by immunoSEQ multiplex PCR. From that table come the V and J calls and clone size; the DNA was used to work out D and trimming. The data contain about 110,000 clones, 89% of them singletons. This TCR was recovered from a man aged 35-49 years with active or convalescent COVID-19. The sample comprised peripheral blood. The chain recombines TRBV9 with TRBJ1-4; TRBD1 might be the D (5 bases). This CDR3 reads CASSVEGSGTTNEKLFF. The CDR3 nucleotides are TGTGCCAGCAGCGTAGAAGGTTCAGGGACAACTAATGAAAAACTGTTTTTT.